Below, 17 T cell receptor beta chains from the same sample are listed, as sequenced in a study of early T cells in non-severe SARS-CoV-2 infection. TCRdb processed the 5' RACE reads anew with MiXCR; each CDR3 protein has one entry. Here the sample spans approximately 120,000 distinct CDR3 sequences, more than 13% being singletons. Source material: whole blood. These receptors were collected from an adult who was a healthcare worker with PCR-confirmed SARS-CoV-2 infection or an uninfected control (not recorded which).

In its sample, this clonotype was seen a few times. The J gene is TRBJ2-1, the V gene TRBV5-1; D may be TRBD1 (7 bases). Trimming left V 4 bases short and J 12 bases short, with 17 bases between. The CDR3 has 13 residues. Germline assignment: CDR1 SGHRS and CDR2 YFSETQ. For the CDR3, the DNA is TGCGCCAGCAGCACCTACGCAGGGGGGTCGCAGTTCTTC. This encodes CASSTYAGGSQFF.

This clonotype has a count of ten or more. The chain's CDR3 is CASRTSGGDEQFF. The CDR3 nucleotides are TGCGCCAGCAGGACTAGCGGGGGCGATGAGCAGTTCTTC. The rearrangement joins TRBV5-1 to TRBJ2-1; TRBD2 agrees at 12 bases. CDR3 length equals 13 residues. V lost 5 bases to trimming and J lost 8 bases; unmatched junction nucleotides: 2. The germline CDR1 and CDR2 sequences are SGHRS and YFSETQ.

The CDR3 DNA follows: TGTGCCTGGAGTGTGGAAGATGAGACTGAAGCTTTCTTT. It codes for CAWSVEDETEAFF. This chain joins TRBV30 and TRBJ1-1, with D uncertain. Trimming shortened V by 0 bases and J by 5 bases, and 10 bases separated the two germline ends. Germline-derived CDR1 and CDR2 are GTSNPN and SVGIG (reference sequence). The CDR3 sequence is 13 residues long.

Worth noting for this clonotype: Since a much larger clone is just one base distant, this may be a read error. The chain is built from TRBV27 and TRBJ2-1; the D is unclear. Germline V lookup: CDR1 MNHEY, CDR2 SMNVEV (reference sequence). V was cut by 3 bases and J by 0 bases, with 9 bases left in between. The CDR3 is 15 amino acids. CDR3 sequence (DNA): TGTGCCAGCAGTTTCCCTGGCGCCTCCTACAATGAGCAGTTCTTC. Encoded protein: CASSFPGASYNEQFF.

The J gene is TRBJ2-1, the V gene TRBV14; D possibly corresponds to TRBD2 (7 bases). Germline V lookup: CDR1 SGHDN, CDR2 FVKESK. The CDR3 sequence is 16 residues long. Trimming shortened V by 4 bases and J by 0 bases, and 13 bases separated the two germline ends. As DNA, the CDR3 is TGTGCCAGCAGCCTGGGGGGGGCTCACTCCTACAATGAGCAGTTCTTC. Encoded protein: CASSLGGAHSYNEQFF.

The V gene is TRBV14, the J gene TRBJ1-1; D is undetermined. The CDR3 is 13 amino acids. Trimming shortened V by 1 base and J by 11 bases, and 14 bases separated the two germline ends. CDR1 SGHDN and CDR2 FVKESK come from the germline V gene. The CDR3 loop is CASSQGPTSAAFF. DNA of the CDR3: TGTGCCAGCAGCCAAGGGCCGACGTCGGCGGCTTTCTTT.

In this sample, this clonotype turned up a few times. This chain links TRBV19 with TRBJ2-1, with 12 bases fitting TRBD1. CDR1 is LNHDA and CDR2 is SQIVND in the germline V gene (reference sequence). V gave up 3 bases and J gave up 8 bases; unmatched junction bases: 8. CDR3 length: 16 amino acids. CDR3 in amino acids: CASSIPGTGGRDEQFF. In nucleotides, the CDR3 is TGTGCCAGTAGTATCCCCGGGACAGGGGGCCGGGATGAGCAGTTCTTC. Filled out from reference TRBV19 and TRBJ2-1, the complete variable domain reads DGGITQSPKYLFRKEGQNVTLSCEQNLNHDAMYWYRQDPGQGLRLIYYSQIVNDFQKGDIAEGYSVSREKKESFPLTVTSAQKNPTAFYLCASSIPGTGGRDEQFFGPGTRLTVL.

This clonotype was detected a few times. The chain combines TRBV4-1 with TRBJ2-1, with 8 bases fitting TRBD2. The germline CDR1 and CDR2 sequences are MGHRA and YSYEKL. This CDR3 is 16 amino acids long. After removal of 2 bases from V and 3 bases from J, the junction contained 6 bases not matched to a gene. The CDR3 DNA reads as TGCGCCAGCAGCCAACCTCTACTAGCGGACTACAATGAGCAGTTCTTC. Its protein product is CASSQPLLADYNEQFF.

The chain joins TRBV5-1 to TRBJ2-1; 9 bases match TRBD2. The V gene's germline CDR1 is SGHRS and CDR2 YFSETQ. The J segment lost 5 bases and the V segment lost 0 bases, leaving 6 bases of the junction unmatched. The CDR3 consists of 16 residues. The CDR3 region is CASSLDPGLAHNEQFF. The CDR3 bases are TGCGCCAGCAGCTTGGACCCGGGACTAGCTCACAATGAGCAGTTCTTC.

The chain links TRBV4-1 to TRBJ2-1; tentative D call: TRBD2 (6 bases). Trimming removed 1 base from V and 7 bases from J, with 14 bases in between. The germline V gene encodes CDR1 MGHRA and CDR2 YSYEKL. CDR3 length equals 15 residues. CDR3 residues: CASSQADGGVNEQFF. In nucleotides, the CDR3 is TGCGCCAGCAGCCAAGCTGATGGAGGGGTGAATGAGCAGTTCTTC.

This clonotype was detected only a few times. This chain links TRBV12-3 or TRBV12-4 with TRBJ1-5; 11 bases fit TRBD1. The CDR3 has 17 amino acids. Trimming took 5 bases from V and 1 from J; bases not matched to a gene: 7. CDR3 sequence (DNA): TGTGCCAGCAGTCCGGGACAGGGGGTAGTGAGCAATCAGCCCCAGCATTTT. The encoded protein is CASSPGQGVVSNQPQHF.

The V call is TRBV7-9, the J call TRBJ2-2; 8 bases align to TRBD1. Germline V lookup: CDR1 SEHNR, CDR2 FQNEAQ (reference sequence). This CDR3 is 14 amino acids long. The ends lost 6 bases at V and 5 bases at J; junction bases unmatched: 5. CDR3 coding DNA: TGTGCCAGCAGGGGACAGGTGGGGACCGGGGAGCTGTTTTTT. This translates into CASRGQVGTGELFF.

This rearrangement joins TRBV2 to TRBJ1-2, with D uncertain. V was clipped by 10 bases and J by 2 bases, with 8 bases between them. This CDR3 has 11 residues. Germline lookup yields CDR1 SNHLY and CDR2 FYNNEI. Here the CDR3 DNA reads TGTGCCACCTATCGGAACTATGGCTACACCTTC. Its translation: CATYRNYGYTF.

This clonotype was recorded many times. V usage is TRBV7-3 and J usage is TRBJ2-3; D gene unclear. Between the trimmed V and J ends, which lost 5 bases and 8 bases, there was a span of 14 bases. Germline CDR1 is SGHTA and CDR2 is FQGTGA. The CDR3 contains 13 residues. The CDR3 nucleotides read TGTGCCAGCAGCGCTACGACCCCTGGTACGCAGTATTTT. Translating it yields CASSATTPGTQYF.

This clonotype occurred many times. The chain carries TRBV7-9 and TRBJ1-1, with D perhaps TRBD1 (5 bases). The V and J ends lost 1 base and 1 base respectively, with 7 bases between them. This CDR3 is built from 14 residues. Germline CDR1 and CDR2: SEHNR and FQNEAQ (reference sequence). In DNA, the CDR3 is TGTGCCAGCAGCTTAGGACAGTCGAACACTGAAGCTTTCTTT. It translates to CASSLGQSNTEAFF.

This chain joins TRBV2 and TRBJ2-1; possibly TRBD1 for D (7 bases). V was clipped by 10 bases and J by 0 bases, with 19 bases between them. Per germline, CDR1 SNHLY and CDR2 FYNNEI. The CDR3 is 16 residues long. The CDR3, as DNA: TGTGCCATTTCCCAGGGGGGCCGGAGCTCCTACAATGAGCAGTTCTTC. Amino acid sequence: CAISQGGRSSYNEQFF.

The rearrangement joins TRBV5-1 to TRBJ2-7, with D perhaps TRBD2 (6 bases). CDR1 is SGHRS, CDR2 YFSETQ, per germline. V was cut by 0 bases and J by 0 bases, with 13 bases left in between. The CDR3 sequence is 16 residues long. The CDR3 sequence: CASSLVGGTVSYEQYF. Written as DNA, the CDR3 is TGCGCCAGCAGCTTGGTCGGAGGGACCGTCTCCTACGAGCAGTACTTC.